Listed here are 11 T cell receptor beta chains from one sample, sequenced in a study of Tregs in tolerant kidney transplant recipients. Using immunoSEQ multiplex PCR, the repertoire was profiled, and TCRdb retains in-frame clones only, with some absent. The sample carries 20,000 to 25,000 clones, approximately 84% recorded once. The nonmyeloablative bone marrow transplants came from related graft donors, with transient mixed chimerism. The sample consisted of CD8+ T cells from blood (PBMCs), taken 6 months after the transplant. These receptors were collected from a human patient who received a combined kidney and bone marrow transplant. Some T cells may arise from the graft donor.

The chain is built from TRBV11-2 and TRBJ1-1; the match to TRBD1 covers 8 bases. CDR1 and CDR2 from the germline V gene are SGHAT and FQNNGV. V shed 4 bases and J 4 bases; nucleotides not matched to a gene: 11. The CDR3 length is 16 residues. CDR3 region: CASSSRNRGASTEAFF. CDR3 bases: TGTGCCAGCAGCTCCCGAAACAGGGGGGCGTCCACTGAAGCTTTCTTT.

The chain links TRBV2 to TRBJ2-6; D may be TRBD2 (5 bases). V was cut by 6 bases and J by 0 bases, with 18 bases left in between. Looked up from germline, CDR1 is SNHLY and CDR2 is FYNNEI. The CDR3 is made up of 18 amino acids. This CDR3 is CASRKGLGRSSGANVLTF. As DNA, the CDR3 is TGTGCCAGCAGGAAAGGTCTGGGGAGAAGCTCTGGGGCCAACGTCCTGACTTTC.

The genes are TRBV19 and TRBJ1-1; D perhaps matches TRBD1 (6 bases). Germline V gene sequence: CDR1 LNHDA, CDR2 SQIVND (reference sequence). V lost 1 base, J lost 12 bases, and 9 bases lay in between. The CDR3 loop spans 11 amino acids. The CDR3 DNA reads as TGTGCCAGTAGTATAGCAGGGGTAACTTTCTTT. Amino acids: CASSIAGVTFF.

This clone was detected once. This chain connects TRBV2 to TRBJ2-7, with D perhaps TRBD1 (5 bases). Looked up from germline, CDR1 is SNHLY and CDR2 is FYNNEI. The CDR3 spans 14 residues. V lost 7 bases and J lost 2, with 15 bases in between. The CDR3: CASTSTENPYEQYF. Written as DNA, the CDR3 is TGTGCCAGCACCTCGACAGAGAACCCCTACGAGCAGTACTTC.

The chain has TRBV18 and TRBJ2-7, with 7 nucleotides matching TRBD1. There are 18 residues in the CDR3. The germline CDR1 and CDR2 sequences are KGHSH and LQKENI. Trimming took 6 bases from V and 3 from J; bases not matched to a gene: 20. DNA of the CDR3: TGTGCCAGCTCCCCAGAATCAGCGACAGGGACGAGTCGCTACGAGCAGTACTTC. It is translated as CASSPESATGTSRYEQYF.

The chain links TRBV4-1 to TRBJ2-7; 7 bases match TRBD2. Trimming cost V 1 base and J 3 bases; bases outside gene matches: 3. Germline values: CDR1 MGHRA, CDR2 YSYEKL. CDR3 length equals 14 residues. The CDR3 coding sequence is TGCGCCAGCAGCCAAGTTCTAGCGGACTACGAGCAGTACTTC. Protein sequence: CASSQVLADYEQYF.

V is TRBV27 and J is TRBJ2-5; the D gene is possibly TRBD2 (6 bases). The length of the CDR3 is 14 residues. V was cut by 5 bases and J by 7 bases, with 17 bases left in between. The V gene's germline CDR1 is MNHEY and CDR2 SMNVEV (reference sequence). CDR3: CASSLARGSGTQYF. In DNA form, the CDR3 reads TGTGCCAGCAGTCTTGCGCGGGGTTCCGGGACCCAGTACTTC.

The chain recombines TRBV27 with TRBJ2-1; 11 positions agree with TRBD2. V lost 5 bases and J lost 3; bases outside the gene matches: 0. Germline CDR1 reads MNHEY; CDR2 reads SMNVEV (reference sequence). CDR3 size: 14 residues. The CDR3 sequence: CASSGTSGYNEQFF. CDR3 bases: TGTGCCAGCAGTGGGACTAGCGGCTACAATGAGCAGTTCTTC.

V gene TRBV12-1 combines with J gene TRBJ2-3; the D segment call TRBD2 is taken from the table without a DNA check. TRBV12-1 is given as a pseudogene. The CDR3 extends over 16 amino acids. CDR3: CASIRGGVQDTDTQYF. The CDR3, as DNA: TGTGCCAGCATACGGGGGGGTGTACAGGACACAGATACGCAGTATTTT.

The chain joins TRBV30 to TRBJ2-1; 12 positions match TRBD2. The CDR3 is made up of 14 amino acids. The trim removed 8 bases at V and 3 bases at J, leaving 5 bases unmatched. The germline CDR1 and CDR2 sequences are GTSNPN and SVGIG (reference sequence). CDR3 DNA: TGTGCCGGATTGGGACTAGCGGGCTACAATGAGCAGTTCTTC. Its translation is CAGLGLAGYNEQFF.

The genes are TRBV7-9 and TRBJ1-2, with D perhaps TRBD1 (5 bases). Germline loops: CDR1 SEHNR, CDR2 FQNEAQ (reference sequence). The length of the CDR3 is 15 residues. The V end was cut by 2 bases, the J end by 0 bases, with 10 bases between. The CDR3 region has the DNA TGTGCCAGCAGCTTAACGACAGAGACTAACTATGGCTACACCTTC. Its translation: CASSLTTETNYGYTF. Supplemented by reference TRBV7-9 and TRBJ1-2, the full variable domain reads DTGVSQNPRHKITKRGQNVTFRCDPISEHNRLYWYRQTLGQGPEFLTYFQNEAQLEKSRLLSDRFSAERPKGSFSTLEIQRTEQGDSAMYLCASSLTTETNYGYTFGSGTRLTVV.